By share of the sample, the clone carrying this TCR beta chain is medium-sized. These data belong to a study of breast tumors, draining lymph nodes, adjacent tissues. MiXCR, applied by TCRdb to the multiplex PCR reads, yields one record per CDR3 protein. Of 15,000 or so distinct CDR3 sequences listed, around 52% are singletons. The CDR3 extends over 13 amino acids. Looked up from germline, CDR1 is MNHNS and CDR2 is SASEGT. Trimming stripped 3 bases from V and 4 bases from J, with 9 bases between. The chain has TRBV6-1 and TRBJ1-2; D not resolved. The receptor comes from a female donor with breast cancer. Some clones in this sample may be carry-over from other donors' samples. The specimen sequenced was tumor-adjacent breast tissue. The CDR3 sequence is CASSESGPYGYTF. As DNA, the CDR3 is TGTGCCAGCAGTGAGTCCGGACCCTATGGCTACACCTTC.